This TCR beta chain was captured in a study of blood T cell repertoires in COVID-19. Study summary: Acute and convalescent COVID-19 samples came from the United States, Italy and Spain. PBMCs, B-cell-depleted T cells, or T cells provided the cDNA or gDNA that made up the material.

The germline gives CDR1 MNHEY, CDR2 SMNVEV (reference sequence). This CDR3 region has 15 residues. V gave up 0 bases and J gave up 2 bases, with 7 bases separating them. Assay: immunoSEQ multiplex PCR; the TCRdb copy retains only in-frame clones and omits some. The sample has under 250,000 clones; 80% to 90% are singletons. Across about two dozen US areas, participants ranged in age from about 18 to 90 years. The rearrangement links TRBV27 to TRBJ1-4; D uncertain. Sequencing was done on a sample of PBMCs or T cells enriched from blood (not recorded which). This receptor was obtained from a woman in her 40s who had been exposed to COVID-19. CDR3 sequence (DNA): TGTGCCAGCAGTTTATCGGGAGGGACTAATGAAAAACTGTTTTTT. Its translation: CASSLSGGTNEKLFF.